The sequence of this TCR beta chain was determined in a study of T cells in Graves' hyperthyroidism and ophthalmopathy (dated by TCRdb to the late 2010s). Looking at the study overall: A discovery cohort of 95 to 100 patients, approximately 45 with Graves' ophthalmopathy and approximately 57 with stable Graves' hyperthyroidism, was used to find distinguishing TCR V-J signatures. An independent validation cohort of about 19 hyperthyroidism patients and more than 15 patients who later progressed to ophthalmopathy tested prospective prediction of ophthalmopathy. The 95 to 100 discovery patients were randomly divided into training and test sets at a 7:3 ratio. In addition, the study compared T-cell repertoires in thyroid tissue and in blood from six Graves' hyperthyroidism patients. After sampling, hyperthyroidism patients received methimazole starting at 30 mg daily, and ophthalmopathy patients received high-dose intravenous methylprednisolone. TCR Vbeta CDR3 sequencing of roughly 140 peripheral blood samples (under 45 ophthalmopathy, approximately 80 hyperthyroidism and roughly 17 progressor patients) is reported in the paper. What the research found in general, with its limitations: A model built on a 13 V-J signature distinguished ophthalmopathy from stable hyperthyroidism, reaching approximately 89% sensitivity and around 81% specificity in cross-validation and 80%/75% in testing. Blood samples also contained most of the expanded thyroid clonotypes (frequency above 0.001), which suggests that blood repertoires may reflect thyroid immune responses. In validation, the model predicted progression to ophthalmopathy a median of about 6.8 months before onset, with 70% to 71% sensitivity and 72.22% specificity. No statistical method was used to fix the sample size in advance, and group allocation was not hidden from the investigators.

For this chain, trimming is 4 bases at the V end and 1 base at the J end, and the number of junction bases without a gene match is 9. From the cysteine up to the phenylalanine, the CDR3 has a length of 16 residues. Just CDR3 DNA is preserved here, 48 bases in frame from base 1. From a lookup of the germline V gene, CDR1 and CDR2 are SGHDT and YYEEEE. TCR beta CDR3 regions were amplified from RNA transcripts. For the first round of RT-PCR on the TCR CDR3, the HTBI primer set was used together with the Qiagen OneStep RT-PCR kit. The libraries were constructed in a second round of multiplex PCR and then size-selected and purified. Paired-end sequencing of the libraries was performed with 100 bp reads on an Illumina HiSeq2000. The study's processing was this. SOAPnuke was used to process the raw data, throwing out any read that contained adapters or uncalled bases, had a mean Phred below 15, or lacked an exact constant-primer or identifier match. COPE v1.2.5 was used to merge high-quality paired reads, and clonotypes were defined as unique nucleotide sequences. MiTCR v1.1 was used to align the clonotypes against IMGT TRBV, TRBD and TRBJ reference segments. The analysis was restricted to V-J combinations with a frequency above 0.0001, which together covered 99.2% of the repertoires. The TCS score was defined as F50 (clonal expansion) divided by E x V (chaos), with BLOSUM62-based TCRdist calculated between CDR3 peptides within each V-J. Welch's t-statistics and random forest reduced around 520 V-J features to about 12, which were used in a naive Bayes classifier (R e1071). Thyroid-blood repertoire similarity was quantified with the Morisita-Horn index. In-frame beta chains were kept once TCRdb had trimmed the public reads at Q25 with fastp and called clones with MiXCR. When rows share a CDR3 protein, they turn into one entry using the most common DNA and genes. In this record, the V and J calls reflect TCRdb's handling and not the investigators' own analysis. In all, the sample holds about 640,000 distinct CDR3 sequences, and nearly 45% of those were seen once. The biggest ten clones account for less than 9% of the sample.

Patients with uncontrolled infections, other autoimmune diseases, pregnancy or lactation were excluded. Diagnoses were established on the basis of clinical symptoms, serum thyroxine and TRAb, thyroid ultrasound, and orbital computed tomography. Trizol reagent was used to extract total RNA, and RNA quality was then checked on an Agilent 2100 Bioanalyzer. Concerning this clonotype: Its binding antigen is unknown. Within one base of it there is no much larger clone, and no base qualities were kept.

The sequence was collected from an adult man with Graves' disease, either hyperthyroidism or ophthalmopathy (not recorded which). The source material was peripheral blood or thyroid tissue (not recorded which). This sequence uses TRBV5-6 and TRBJ2-7; the central 9 bases match TRBD1. DNA sequence: TGTGCCAGCAGCCAGGGTGGACAGGGGCCGTCCTACGAGCAGTACTTC. This translates into CASSQGGQGPSYEQYF. Outside the CDR3, residues come from the reference TRBV5-6 and TRBJ2-7 proteins, so the full variable domain is: DAGVTQSPTHLIKTRGQQVTLRCSPKSGHDTVSWYQQALGQGPQFIFQYYEEEERQRGNFPDRFSGHQFPNYSSELNVNALLLGDSALYLCASSQGGQGPSYEQYFGPGTRLTVT.